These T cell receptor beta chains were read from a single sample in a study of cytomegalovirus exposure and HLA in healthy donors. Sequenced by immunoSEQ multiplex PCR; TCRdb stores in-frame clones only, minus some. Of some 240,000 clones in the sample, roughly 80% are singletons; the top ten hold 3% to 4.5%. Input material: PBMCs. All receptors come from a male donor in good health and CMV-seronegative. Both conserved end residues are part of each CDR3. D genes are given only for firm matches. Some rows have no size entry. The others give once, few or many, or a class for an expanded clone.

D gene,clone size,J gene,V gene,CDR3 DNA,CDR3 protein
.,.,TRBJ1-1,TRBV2,TGTGCCAGCAATGGAGTTCACAATAAAGGGGACACTGAAGCTTTCTTT,CASNGVHNKGDTEAFF
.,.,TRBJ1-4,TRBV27,TGTGCCAGCAGTAACAGGGTAGGGAATGAAAAACTGTTTTTT,CASSNRVGNEKLFF
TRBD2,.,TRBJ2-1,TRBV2,TGTGCCAGCAGTGCACAGACTAGCATTGGGAATGAGCAGTTCTTC,CASSAQTSIGNEQFF
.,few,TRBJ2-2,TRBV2,TGTGCCAGCAGTGAAGCTTTCTCCACCGGGGAGCTGTTTTTT,CASSEAFSTGELFF
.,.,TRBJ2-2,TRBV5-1,TGCGCCAGCAGCTTCATAGCGACGAACACCGGGGAGCTGTTTTTT,CASSFIATNTGELFF
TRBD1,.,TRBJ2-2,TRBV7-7,TGTGCCAGCAGCCTGGGGACAGGGAACACCGGGGAGCTGTTTTTT,CASSLGTGNTGELFF
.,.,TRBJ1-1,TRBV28,TGTGCCAGCAGTTTCAGGGGCACTGAAGCTTTCTTT,CASSFRGTEAFF
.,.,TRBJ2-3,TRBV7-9,TGTTCCAGCAGCTCCGCCGGGACAAGGCCAGGGGTGGATTTT,CSSSSAGTRPGVDF
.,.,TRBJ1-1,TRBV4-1,TGCGCCAGCAGCCAAGATAATCGGGGGGGGACTGAAGCTTTCTTT,CASSQDNRGGTEAFF
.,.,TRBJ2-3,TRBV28,TGTGCCAGCAGTTTAAGGGGGACCCGTGATACGCAGTATTTT,CASSLRGTRDTQYF
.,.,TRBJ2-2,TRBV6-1,TGTGCCAGCAGCCTAGGCGGGGCTAACACCGGGGAGCTGTTTTTT,CASSLGGANTGELFF
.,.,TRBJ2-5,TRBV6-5,TGTGCCAGCTCTAGGGGGAGAGAGCTGGAGACCCAGTACTTC,CASSRGRELETQYF
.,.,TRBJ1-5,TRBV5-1,TGCGCCAGCAGCTTGGGCGAGATCAATCAGCCCCAGCATTTT,CASSLGEINQPQHF
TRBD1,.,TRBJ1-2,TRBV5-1,TGCGCCAGCAGCTTGCGCCGGGACAGGGAGGGCGGCTACACCTTC,CASSLRRDREGGYTF
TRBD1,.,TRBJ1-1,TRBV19,TGTGCCAGTAGTATAGGGGACAGTCTGAACACTGAAGCTTTCTTT,CASSIGDSLNTEAFF
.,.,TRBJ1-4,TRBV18,TGTGCCAGCTCACTTAAGGAGACAGTCCCGGTTTTT,CASSLKETVPVF
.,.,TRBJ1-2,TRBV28,TGTGCCAGCAGAGATTTAGAGGTTTCTCCTACCCGCTTC,CASRDLEVSPTRF
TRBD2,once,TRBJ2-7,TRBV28,TGTGCCAGCAGTTTACAAACTAGCGGGAGCTCCTACGAGCAGTACTTC,CASSLQTSGSSYEQYF
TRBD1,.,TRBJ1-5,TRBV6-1,TGTGCCAGCAGTGTTGGGACAGGGGGCAATCAGCCCCAGCATTTT,CASSVGTGGNQPQHF
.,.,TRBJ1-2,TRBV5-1,TGCGCCAGCAGACAGAGTAACTATGGCTACACCTTC,CASRQSNYGYTF
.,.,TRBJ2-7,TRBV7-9,TGTTCCAGCAGCATAGGGACGGGGGCCTACGAGCAGTACTTC,CSSSIGTGAYEQYF
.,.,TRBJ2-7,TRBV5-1,TGCGCCAGCAGCTTGGCGGGGGGCTCCCGATTTTGGGACCTACGCGAGCAGTACTTC,CASSLAGGSRFWDLREQYF